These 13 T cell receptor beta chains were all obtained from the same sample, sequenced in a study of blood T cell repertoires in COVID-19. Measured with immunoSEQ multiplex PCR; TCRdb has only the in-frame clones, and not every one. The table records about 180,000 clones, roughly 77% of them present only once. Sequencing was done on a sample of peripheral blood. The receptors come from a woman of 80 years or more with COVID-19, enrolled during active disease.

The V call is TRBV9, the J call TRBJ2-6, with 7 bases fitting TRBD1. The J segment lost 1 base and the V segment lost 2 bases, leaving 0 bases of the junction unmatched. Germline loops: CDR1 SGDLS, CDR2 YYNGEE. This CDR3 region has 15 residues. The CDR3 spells CASSVTGSGANVLTF. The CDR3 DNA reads TGTGCCAGCAGCGTGACAGGGTCTGGGGCCAACGTCCTGACTTTC.

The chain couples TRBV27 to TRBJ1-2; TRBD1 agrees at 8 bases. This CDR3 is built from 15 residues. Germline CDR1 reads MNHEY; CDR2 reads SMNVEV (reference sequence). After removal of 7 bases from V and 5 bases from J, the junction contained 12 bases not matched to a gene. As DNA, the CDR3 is TGTGCCAGCACCGGGACAGGACAACAGGATTATGGCTACACCTTC. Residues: CASTGTGQQDYGYTF.

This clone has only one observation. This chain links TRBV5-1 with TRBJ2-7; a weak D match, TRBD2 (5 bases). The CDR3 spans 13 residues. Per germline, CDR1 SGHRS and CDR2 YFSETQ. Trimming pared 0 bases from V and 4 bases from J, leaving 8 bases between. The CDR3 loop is CASSLGREYEQYF. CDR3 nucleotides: TGCGCCAGCAGCTTGGGACGGGAATACGAGCAGTACTTC.

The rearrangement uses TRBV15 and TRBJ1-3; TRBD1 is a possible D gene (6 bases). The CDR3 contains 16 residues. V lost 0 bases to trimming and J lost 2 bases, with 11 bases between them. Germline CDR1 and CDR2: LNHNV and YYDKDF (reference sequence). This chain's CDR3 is CATSRDARGTGNTIYF. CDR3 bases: TGTGCCACCAGCAGAGATGCGAGGGGGACTGGAAACACCATATATTTT.

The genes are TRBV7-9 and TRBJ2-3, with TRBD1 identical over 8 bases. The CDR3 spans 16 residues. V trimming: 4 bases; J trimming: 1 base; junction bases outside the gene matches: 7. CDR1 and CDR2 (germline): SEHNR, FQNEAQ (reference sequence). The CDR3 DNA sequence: TGTGCCAGCAGCTACCGGACAGGGTTTGGCACAGATACGCAGTATTTT. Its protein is CASSYRTGFGTDTQYF.

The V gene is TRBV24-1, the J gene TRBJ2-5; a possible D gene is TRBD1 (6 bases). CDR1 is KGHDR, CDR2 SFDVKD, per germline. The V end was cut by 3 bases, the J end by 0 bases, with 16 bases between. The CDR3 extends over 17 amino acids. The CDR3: CATSDRLDSSYQETQYF. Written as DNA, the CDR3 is TGTGCCACCAGTGATAGACTGGACAGTTCGTACCAAGAGACCCAGTACTTC.

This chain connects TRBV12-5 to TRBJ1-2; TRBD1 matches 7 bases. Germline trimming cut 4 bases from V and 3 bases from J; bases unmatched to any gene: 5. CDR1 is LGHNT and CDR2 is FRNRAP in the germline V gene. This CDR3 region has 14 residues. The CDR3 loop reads CASGWDSSYYGYTF. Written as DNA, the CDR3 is TGTGCTAGTGGTTGGGACAGTTCCTACTATGGCTACACCTTC.

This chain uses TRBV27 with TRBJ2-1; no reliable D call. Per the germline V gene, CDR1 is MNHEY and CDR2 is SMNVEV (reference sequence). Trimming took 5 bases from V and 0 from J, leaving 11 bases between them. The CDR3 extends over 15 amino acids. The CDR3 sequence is CASSPRLSSYNEQFF. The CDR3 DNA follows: TGTGCCAGCAGTCCTCGACTTAGCTCCTACAATGAGCAGTTCTTC.

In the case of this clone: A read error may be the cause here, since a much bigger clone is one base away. The CDR3 loop reads CASSASGSSYNEQFF. CDR3 coding DNA: TGTGCCAGCAGCGCTAGCGGGAGCTCCTACAATGAGCAGTTCTTC. V usage is TRBV7-9 and J usage is TRBJ2-1; 10 bases line up with TRBD2. V was pared by 5 bases and J by 0 bases, with 1 base of the junction left unmatched. The CDR3 contains 15 residues. Germline V CDR1 and CDR2: SEHNR, FQNEAQ (reference sequence).

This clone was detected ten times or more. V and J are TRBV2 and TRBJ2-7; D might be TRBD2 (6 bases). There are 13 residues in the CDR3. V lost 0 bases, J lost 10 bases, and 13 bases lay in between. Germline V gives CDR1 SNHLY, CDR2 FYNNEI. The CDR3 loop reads CASSEADGGRQYF. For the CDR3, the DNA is TGTGCCAGCAGTGAAGCCGACGGGGGACGCCAGTACTTC. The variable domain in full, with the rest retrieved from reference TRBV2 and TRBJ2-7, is EPEVTQTPSHQVTQMGQEVILRCVPISNHLYFYWYRQILGQKVEFLVSFYNNEISEKSEIFDDQFSVERPDGSNFTLKIRSTKLEDSAMYFCASSEADGGRQYFGPGTRLTVT.

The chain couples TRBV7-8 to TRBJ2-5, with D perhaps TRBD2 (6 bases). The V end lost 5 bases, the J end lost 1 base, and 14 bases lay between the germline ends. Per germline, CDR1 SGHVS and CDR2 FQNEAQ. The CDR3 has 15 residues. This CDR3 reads CASSRTAGSQETQYF. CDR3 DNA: TGTGCCAGCAGCCGAACCGCGGGGTCCCAAGAGACCCAGTACTTC.

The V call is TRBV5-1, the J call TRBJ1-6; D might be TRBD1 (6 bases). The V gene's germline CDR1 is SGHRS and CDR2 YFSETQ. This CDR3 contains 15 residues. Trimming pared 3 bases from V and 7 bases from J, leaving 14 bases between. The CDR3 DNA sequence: TGCGCCAGCAGCTCCCTGGGGGGGGCCAATTCACCCCTCCACTTT. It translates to CASSSLGGANSPLHF.

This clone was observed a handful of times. CDR3 in DNA: TGTGCCTGGAGTGTATGGCGGGGCGGCTACACCTTC. Encoded protein: CAWSVWRGGYTF. The chain links TRBV30 to TRBJ1-2; D perhaps matches TRBD1 (5 bases). Between the trimmed V and J ends, which lost 0 bases and 8 bases, there was a span of 10 bases. The germline gives CDR1 GTSNPN, CDR2 SVGIG (reference sequence). The CDR3 sequence is 12 residues long.